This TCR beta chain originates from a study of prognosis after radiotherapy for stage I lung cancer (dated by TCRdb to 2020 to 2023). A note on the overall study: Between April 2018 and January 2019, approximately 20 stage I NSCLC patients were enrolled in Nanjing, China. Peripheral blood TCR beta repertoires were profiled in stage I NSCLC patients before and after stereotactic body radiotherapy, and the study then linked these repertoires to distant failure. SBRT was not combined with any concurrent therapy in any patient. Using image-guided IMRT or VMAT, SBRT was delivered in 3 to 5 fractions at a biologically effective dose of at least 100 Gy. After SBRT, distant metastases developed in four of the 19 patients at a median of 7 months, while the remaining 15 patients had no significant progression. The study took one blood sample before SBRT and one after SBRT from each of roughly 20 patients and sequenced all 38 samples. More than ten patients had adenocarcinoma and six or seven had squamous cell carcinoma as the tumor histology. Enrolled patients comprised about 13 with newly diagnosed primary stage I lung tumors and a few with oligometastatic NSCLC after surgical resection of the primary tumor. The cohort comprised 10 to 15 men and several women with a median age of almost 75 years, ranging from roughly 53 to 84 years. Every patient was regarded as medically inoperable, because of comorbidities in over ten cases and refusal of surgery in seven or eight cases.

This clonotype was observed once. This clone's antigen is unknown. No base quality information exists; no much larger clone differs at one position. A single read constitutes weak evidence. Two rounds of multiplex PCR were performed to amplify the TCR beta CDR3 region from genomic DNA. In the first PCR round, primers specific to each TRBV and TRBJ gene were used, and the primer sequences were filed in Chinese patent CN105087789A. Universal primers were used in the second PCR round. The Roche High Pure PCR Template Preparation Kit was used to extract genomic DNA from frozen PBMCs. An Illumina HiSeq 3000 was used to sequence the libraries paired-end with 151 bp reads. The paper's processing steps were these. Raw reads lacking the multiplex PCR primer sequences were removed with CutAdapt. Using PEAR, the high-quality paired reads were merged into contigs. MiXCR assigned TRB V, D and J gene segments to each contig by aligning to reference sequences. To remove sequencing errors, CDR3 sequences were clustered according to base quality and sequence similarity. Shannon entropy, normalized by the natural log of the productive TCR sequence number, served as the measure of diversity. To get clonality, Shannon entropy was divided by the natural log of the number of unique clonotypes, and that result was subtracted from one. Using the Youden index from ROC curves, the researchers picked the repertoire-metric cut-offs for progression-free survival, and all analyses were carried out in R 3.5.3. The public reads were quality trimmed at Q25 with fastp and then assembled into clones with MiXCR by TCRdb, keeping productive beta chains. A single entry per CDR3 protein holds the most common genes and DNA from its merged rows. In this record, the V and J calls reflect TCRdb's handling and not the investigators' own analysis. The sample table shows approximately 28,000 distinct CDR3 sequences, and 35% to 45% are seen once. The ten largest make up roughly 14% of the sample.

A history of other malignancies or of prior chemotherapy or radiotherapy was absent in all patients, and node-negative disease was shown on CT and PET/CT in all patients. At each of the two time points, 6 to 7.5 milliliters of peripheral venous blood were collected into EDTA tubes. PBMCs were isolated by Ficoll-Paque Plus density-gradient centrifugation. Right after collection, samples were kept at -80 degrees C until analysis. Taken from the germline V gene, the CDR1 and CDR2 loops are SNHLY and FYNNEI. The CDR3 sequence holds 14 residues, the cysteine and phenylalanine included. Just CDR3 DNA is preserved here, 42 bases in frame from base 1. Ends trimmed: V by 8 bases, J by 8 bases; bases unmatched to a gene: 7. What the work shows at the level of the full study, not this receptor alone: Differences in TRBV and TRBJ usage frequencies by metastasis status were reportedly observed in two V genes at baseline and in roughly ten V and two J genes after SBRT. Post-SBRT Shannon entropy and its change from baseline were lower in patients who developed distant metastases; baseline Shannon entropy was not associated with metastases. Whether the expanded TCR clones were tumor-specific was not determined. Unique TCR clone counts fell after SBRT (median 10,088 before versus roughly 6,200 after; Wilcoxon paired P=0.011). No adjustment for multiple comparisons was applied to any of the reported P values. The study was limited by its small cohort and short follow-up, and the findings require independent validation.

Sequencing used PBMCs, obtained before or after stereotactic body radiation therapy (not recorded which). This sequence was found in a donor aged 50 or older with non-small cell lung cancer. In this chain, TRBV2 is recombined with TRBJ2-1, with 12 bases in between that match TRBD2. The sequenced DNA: TGTGCCAGCGGGAGACTAGCGGGGGTAGATGAGCAGTTCTTC. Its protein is CASGRLAGVDEQFF.